The text below deals with one T cell receptor beta chain. This sample was included in a study of cytomegalovirus exposure and HLA in healthy donors. PCR amplification relied on 60 Vbeta primers (plus 13 Jbeta primers). Measured with immunoSEQ multiplex PCR; TCRdb has only the in-frame clones, and not every one. The sample includes more than 150,000 clones, about 81% of them seen just once. The sequenced sample was PBMCs. This sequence originates from a man aged 35 to 55 in good health and CMV-seronegative.

CDR3 sequence: CASSGTSGGEGELFF. CDR3 DNA: TGTGCCAGCAGCGGCACTAGCGGGGGGGAAGGGGAGCTGTTTTTT. This sequence joins TRBV11-1 and TRBJ2-2, with TRBD2 matching over 13 bases. The CDR3 runs 15 residues. J was trimmed by 8 bases and V by 5 bases; bases with no gene match: 5. Germline CDR1 reads SGHAT; CDR2 reads FQDESV (reference sequence).